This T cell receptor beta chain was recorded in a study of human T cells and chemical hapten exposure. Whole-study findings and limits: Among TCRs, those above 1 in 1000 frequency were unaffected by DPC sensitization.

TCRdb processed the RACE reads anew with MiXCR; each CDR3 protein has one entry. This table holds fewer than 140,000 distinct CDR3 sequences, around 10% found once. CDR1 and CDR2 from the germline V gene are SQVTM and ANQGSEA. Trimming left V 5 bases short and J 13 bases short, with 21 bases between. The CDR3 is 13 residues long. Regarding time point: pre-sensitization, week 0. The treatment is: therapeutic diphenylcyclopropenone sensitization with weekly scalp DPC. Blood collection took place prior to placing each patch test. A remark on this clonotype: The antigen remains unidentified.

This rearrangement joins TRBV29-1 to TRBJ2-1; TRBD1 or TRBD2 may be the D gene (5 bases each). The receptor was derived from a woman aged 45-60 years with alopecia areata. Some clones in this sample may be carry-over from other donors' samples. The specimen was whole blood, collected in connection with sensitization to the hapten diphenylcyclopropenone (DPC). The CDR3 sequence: CSVTGPGRDKQFF. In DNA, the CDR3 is TGCAGCGTTACGGGCCCGGGGCGAGATAAACAGTTCTTC.